This record looks at one T cell receptor (beta chain) sequence and its context. Its antigen is still unknown. At one end the junction does not follow the germline gene, possibly because of a read error. This sample stems from a study of PD-1 blockade in classical Hodgkin lymphoma (dated by TCRdb to about 2020). Background on the whole study: Nivolumab dosing was 3 mg/kg intravenously every 2 weeks, continuing until either disease progression or unacceptable toxicity. The study used TCR beta sequencing and CyTOF to define a peripheral blood immune signature of response to PD-1 blockade in classical Hodgkin lymphoma. General findings and caveats noted by the study authors: Baseline diversity similar to that of newly diagnosed patients was observed in trial patients achieving complete response, whereas significantly lower diversity was observed in partial responders and progressors. Patients starting nivolumab less than 1 year after ASCT had lower diversity and were excluded from later analyses to avoid confounding by immune reconstitution. Newly diagnosed patients were reported to have lower baseline TCR diversity than healthy donors, and relapsed/refractory patients were reported to have lower baseline TCR diversity still. The study was limited to a single clinical trial cohort, and causes of repertoire differences, possibly disease activity or prior therapy, remained undefined. By C4D1, a significant rise was seen in CD4+ TCR diversity but not in CD8+ TCR diversity (p=0.0027 vs p=0.16), and the rise was most apparent among complete responders (p=0.02).

This sample's time point label indicates: cycle 4 day 1 (C4D1), after 5 to 7 weeks of nivolumab. Every trial patient had relapsed after autologous stem cell transplantation, and cohorts A, B and C differed in prior brentuximab vedotin exposure. A total of about 51 patients with relapsed/refractory classical Hodgkin lymphoma made up the trial cohort, and each patient's best overall response was complete response, partial response or progressive disease. In the multi-cohort phase II CheckMate 205 trial, trial patients received single-agent nivolumab. An independent review committee assessed best overall response by applying the 2007 International Working Group response criteria. Trial PBMCs were collected just before the start of nivolumab (C1D1) and during therapy at cycle 2 day 1 and cycle 4 day 1. Peripheral blood was collected in 8 mL Vacutainer Cell Preparation Tubes, from which PBMCs were isolated by centrifugation and then cryopreserved.

The Qiagen DNeasy kit was used to extract genomic DNA both from unsorted PBMCs and from the negatively selected CD4+ and CD8+ fractions. Using primers that anneal to V and J segments, immunoSEQ multiplex PCR amplified the TCR beta CDR3 regions. A synthetic immune receptor repertoire was used to minimize amplification bias, and any remaining bias was removed computationally after sequencing. The paper's data handling went like this. Custom Python scripts were used to quantify repertoire diversity as the Shannon entropy index. The unsorted, CD4+ and CD8+ repertoires were each analyzed separately, with the exception of combined analyses, where CD4+ and CD8+ sequences were merged in silico. Clonal expansion was defined as a frequency increase of at least 2-fold after treatment compared with C1D1, and clones undetected at baseline were assigned a pseudocount of 0.5. Singleton clones were defined as clones with 0 or 1 copy at C1D1, and non-singleton clones were defined as clones with 2 or more copies. By matching protein sequences in sorted samples from the same patient, clones expanded in unsorted samples were annotated as CD4+, CD8+ or unknown. Wilcoxon tests on paired samples were used to test diversity changes from C1D1 to C4D1. This immuneACCESS table, as held by TCRdb, lists in-frame sequences with V and J called but not all clones. Of the missing ones, under half trace to an unresolved V gene in checked studies; the others have no known cause. The V and J calls and clone size come from that table; D and trimming were worked out from the DNA. The sample data list approximately 14,000 clones, and around 80% of these were observed just once. The ten top clones hold 15% to 20% of the sample.

The CDR3 runs 12 amino acids, cysteine and phenylalanine included. Only the CDR3 DNA stays, 36 bases, in frame from base 1. The germline V gene (reference sequence) sets CDR1 to LNHDA and CDR2 to SQIVND. The receptor was derived from a human donor with classical Hodgkin lymphoma. This chain joins TRBV19 to TRBJ1-2, with 8 bases aligning to TRBD1. The sample consisted of peripheral blood mononuclear cells (PBMCs), taken before the fourth cycle of nivolumab. CDR3 region: CASGRQGSERGF. In nucleotide form, the sequence is TGTGCCAGTGGGCGACAGGGGAGTGAAAGGGGTTTC.